This section outlines one T cell receptor (beta chain) sequence together with its context. This clonotype was recorded a few times. What this receptor recognizes is not known. No quality values exist for individual bases; no much larger clone is one base distant. CDR1 and CDR2 are read off the germline V gene (reference sequence) as SGHKS and YYEKEE. The cysteine opens and the phenylalanine closes a CDR3 of 15 amino acids. CDR3 DNA only is kept here, 45 bases in frame from base 1. Cut back by 0 bases and 0 bases, the V and J ends lie 7 bases apart. This entry comes from a study of response to subunit inactivated influenza vaccine (dated by TCRdb to between 2017 and 2018). About the investigation overall: The study used deep quantitative T cell receptor repertoire profiling to track responses to a trivalent subunit inactivated influenza vaccine.

What the work shows at the level of the full study, not this receptor alone: According to the authors, only a limited number of new T cells may be recruited by each seasonal influenza vaccination.

Library method: RT-PCR. The run used an Illumina HiSeq 2500. The public reads were run again by TCRdb, first through fastp at Q25 and then through MiXCR, and only productive beta chains were kept. Rows with a matching CDR3 protein are joined into one entry that keeps the most common DNA and genes. The sample table contains approximately 700,000 distinct CDR3 sequences; only one count was recorded for around 14% of them. The ten largest account for about 9.9% of the sample. The chain links TRBV5-5 with TRBJ1-5, with TRBD1 as a weak D call on 5 bases. Sequences were derived from PBMCs from blood, sampled approximately 13 days after vaccination. The clonotype comes from a man between 45 and 60 years old who received an inactivated influenza vaccine. Donor details come from another sample of the same person, matched by shared clones. In nucleotide form, the sequence is TGTGCCAGCAGCTTGGGAGGGGCTAGCAATCAGCCCCAGCATTTT. This is translated as CASSLGGASNQPQHF. With all but the CDR3 taken from the reference TRBV5-5 and TRBJ1-5 genes, the full variable domain is: DAGVTQSPTHLIKTRGQQVTLRCSPISGHKSVSWYQQVLGQGPQFIFQYYEKEERGRGNFPDRFSARQFPNYSSELNVNALLLGDSALYLCASSLGGASNQPQHFGDGTRLSIL.